This TCR beta chain was profiled in a study of blood T cell repertoires in COVID-19. This CDR3 region has 16 residues. Unmatched junction bases numbered 10, after V lost 2 bases and J lost 4 bases. Germline assignment: CDR1 SGHRS and CDR2 YFSETQ. Sequencing was performed with immunoSEQ multiplex PCR; in TCRdb, only in-frame clones are kept and a portion is missing. The table includes 170,000 or so clones, about 83% detected once. The rearrangement joins TRBV5-1 to TRBJ2-3, with 7 bases that match TRBD2. This receptor was identified in a woman under 30 who had recovered from COVID-19. Sequencing used peripheral blood. The CDR3 nucleotides read TGCGCCAGCAGCTTCACGCTAGGGAGGGTCGCAGATACGCAGTATTTT. Protein sequence: CASSFTLGRVADTQYF.